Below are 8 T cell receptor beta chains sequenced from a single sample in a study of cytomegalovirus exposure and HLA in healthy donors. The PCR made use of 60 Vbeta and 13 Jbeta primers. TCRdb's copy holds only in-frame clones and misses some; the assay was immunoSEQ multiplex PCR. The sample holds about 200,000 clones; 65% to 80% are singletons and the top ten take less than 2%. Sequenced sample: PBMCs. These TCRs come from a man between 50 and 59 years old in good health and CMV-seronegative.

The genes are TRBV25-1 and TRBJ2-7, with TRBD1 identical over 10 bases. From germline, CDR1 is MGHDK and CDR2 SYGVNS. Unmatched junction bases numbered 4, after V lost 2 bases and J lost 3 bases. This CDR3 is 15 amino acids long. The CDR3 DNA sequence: TGTGCCAGCAGTGAACCCAGGACAGGGGGCTACGAGCAGTACTTC. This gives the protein CASSEPRTGGYEQYF.

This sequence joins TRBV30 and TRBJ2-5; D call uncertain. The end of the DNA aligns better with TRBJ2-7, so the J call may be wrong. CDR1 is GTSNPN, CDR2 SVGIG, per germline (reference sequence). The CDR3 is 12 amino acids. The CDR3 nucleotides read TGTGCCTGGAGTGTGGAGCTCTACGAGCAGTACTTC. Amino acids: CAWSVELYEQYF.

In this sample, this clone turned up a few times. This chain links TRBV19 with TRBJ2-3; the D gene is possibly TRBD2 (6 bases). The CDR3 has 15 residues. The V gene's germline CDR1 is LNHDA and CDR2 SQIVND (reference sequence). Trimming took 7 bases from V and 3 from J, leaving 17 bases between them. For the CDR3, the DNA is TGTGCCAGTACGGGCGGAGGGGTGGTTACAGATACGCAGTATTTT. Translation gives CASTGGGVVTDTQYF.

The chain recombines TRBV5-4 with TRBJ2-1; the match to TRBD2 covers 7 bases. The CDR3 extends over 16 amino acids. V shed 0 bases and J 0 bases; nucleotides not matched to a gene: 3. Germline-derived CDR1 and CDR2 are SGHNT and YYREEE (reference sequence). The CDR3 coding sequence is TGTGCCAGCAGCTTGGACGGCGGGAGCTCCTACAATGAGCAGTTCTTC. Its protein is CASSLDGGSSYNEQFF.

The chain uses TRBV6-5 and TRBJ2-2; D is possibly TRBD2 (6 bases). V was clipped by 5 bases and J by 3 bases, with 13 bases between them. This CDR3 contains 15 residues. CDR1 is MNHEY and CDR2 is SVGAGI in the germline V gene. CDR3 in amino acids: CASSGGRYYTGELFF. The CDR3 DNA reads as TGTGCCAGCAGTGGAGGGAGATATTACACCGGGGAGCTGTTTTTT.

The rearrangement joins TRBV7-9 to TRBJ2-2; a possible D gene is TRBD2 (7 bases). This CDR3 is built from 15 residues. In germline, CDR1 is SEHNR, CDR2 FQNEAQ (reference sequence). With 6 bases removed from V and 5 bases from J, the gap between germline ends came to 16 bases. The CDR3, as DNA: TGTGCCAGCAGTATTAGGACAGCGGGAACCGGGGAGCTGTTTTTT. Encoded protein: CASSIRTAGTGELFF.

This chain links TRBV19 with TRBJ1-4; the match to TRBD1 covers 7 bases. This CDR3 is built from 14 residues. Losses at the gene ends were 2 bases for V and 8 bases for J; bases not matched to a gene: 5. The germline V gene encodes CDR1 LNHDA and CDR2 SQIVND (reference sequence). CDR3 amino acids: CASSITGVGEKLFF. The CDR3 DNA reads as TGTGCCAGTAGTATAACAGGGGTCGGCGAAAAACTGTTTTTT.

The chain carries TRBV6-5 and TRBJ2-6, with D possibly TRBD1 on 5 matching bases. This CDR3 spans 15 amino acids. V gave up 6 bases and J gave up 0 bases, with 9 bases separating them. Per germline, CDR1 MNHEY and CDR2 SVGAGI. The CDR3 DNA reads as TGTGCCAGCAGCCGCGACAGCTCTGGGGCCAACGTCCTGACTTTC. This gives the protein CASSRDSSGANVLTF.